What follows are 23 T cell receptor beta chains derived from one specimen sequenced in a study of immune aging and cytomegalovirus after organ transplant (dated by TCRdb to about 2021). For these TCRs, the target antigens are not known. The time point label here, explained by the study, means: five sample-tagged time points from pre-transplant (day -1) to day 368 post-transplant, pooled. Library creation used single-cell sequencing. The sample was run on an Illumina NovaSeq 6000. The BD Rhapsody Targeted mRNA and AbSeq Reagent Kit, in a microwell format, was used for cell capture and library preparation. TCRdb reanalyzed the raw reads on its own, using fastp at Q25 for trimming and MiXCR for clone calling, and kept in-frame beta chains. For every CDR3 protein sequence, its rows merge into one entry that carries the most common genes and DNA. For this sample there are tens of thousands of distinct CDR3 sequences; about a third appear just once. The ten most abundant clones make up less than 30% of the sample.

The specimen was CMV peptide-activated CD4+ and CD8+ T cells sorted from blood, collected at five time points, pooled. In light of the paper, this sample's cell subset or site label describes: sorted CD8+CD137+ and CD4+CD154+ T cells after roughly 12 h CMV IE-1 peptide stimulation. These receptor sequences come from a female donor who had a heart transplant and CMV viremia.

The chain couples TRBV12-5 to TRBJ2-2; 8 bases are shared with TRBD1. Germline V lookup: CDR1 LGHNT, CDR2 FRNRAP. Trimming removed 3 bases from V and 4 bases from J; junction bases left unmatched: 19. The CDR3 totals 20 residues. The CDR3 sequence: CASGLSGRGLIRGITGELFF. CDR3 coding DNA: TGTGCTAGTGGTTTAAGTGGCAGGGGGCTTATTAGAGGGATCACCGGGGAGCTGTTTTTT.

This clonotype has more than one count but fewer than ten. The chain couples TRBV6-5 to TRBJ1-2; a possible D gene is TRBD1 (5 bases). V was clipped by 5 bases and J by 4 bases, with 17 bases between them. CDR1 MNHEY and CDR2 SVGAGI come from the germline V gene. The CDR3 totals 15 residues. The CDR3 DNA reads as TGTGCCAGCAGTCCGGGGGGAGAGGGTCGCTATGGCTACACCTTC. Translation gives CASSPGGEGRYGYTF.

The chain carries TRBV19 and TRBJ2-1, with D unresolved. V was clipped by 7 bases and J by 4 bases, with 11 bases between them. CDR1 is LNHDA, CDR2 SQIVND, per germline (reference sequence). This CDR3 comprises 13 residues. CDR3 in amino acids: CASNLGAYNEQFF. DNA of the CDR3: TGTGCCAGTAACCTCGGAGCTTACAATGAGCAGTTCTTC. The whole variable domain, filled in from reference TRBV19 and TRBJ2-1, reads DGGITQSPKYLFRKEGQNVTLSCEQNLNHDAMYWYRQDPGQGLRLIYYSQIVNDFQKGDIAEGYSVSREKKESFPLTVTSAQKNPTAFYLCASNLGAYNEQFFGPGTRLTVL.

The table lists this clonotype with a few counts. The chain is built from TRBV29-1 and TRBJ2-3; D possibly corresponds to TRBD1 (6 bases). There are 16 residues in the CDR3. Per the germline V gene, CDR1 is SQVTM and CDR2 is ANQGSEA. V lost 3 bases, J lost 5 bases, and 21 bases lay in between. The CDR3 here is CSVDPHTGLVGDTQYF. Written as DNA, the CDR3 is TGCAGCGTTGACCCCCATACAGGGCTAGTAGGAGATACGCAGTATTTT.

V gene TRBV14 combines with J gene TRBJ1-1; no clear D. The CDR3 contains 15 residues. The germline CDR1 and CDR2 sequences are SGHDN and FVKESK. Between the trimmed V and J ends, which lost 2 bases and 1 base, there was a span of 11 bases. CDR3 sequence (DNA): TGTGCCAGCAGCCAATCGAGGGTAAAGAACACTGAAGCTTTCTTT. It is translated as CASSQSRVKNTEAFF.

For this clonotype: One end of the junction is discordant with germline, which a read error may explain. The chain is built from TRBV9 and TRBJ2-1; D uncertain. The length of the CDR3 is 17 residues. The germline gives CDR1 SGDLS, CDR2 YYNGEE. CDR3 nucleotide sequence: TGTGCCAGCAGCGTAGCTTCGACGGGTGGGTCTTACAATGAGCAGGTCTTC. Amino acids: CASSVASTGGSYNEQVF.

The CDR3 bases are TGTGCCAGCAGTGATACGGCGTACGGCAGGAGCTCCTATAATTCACCCCTCCACTTT. This sequence encodes CASSDTAYGRSSYNSPLHF. The V call is TRBV6-1, the J call TRBJ1-6; D ambiguous. Trimming left V 3 bases short and J 0 bases short, with 18 bases between. Germline V lookup: CDR1 MNHNS, CDR2 SASEGT. CDR3 length: 19 amino acids.

This clonotype was seen repeatedly, ten times or more. The chain carries TRBV7-9 and TRBJ1-4, with 8 positions matching TRBD1. Trimming at V came to 4 bases and at J to 5 bases, leaving 3 bases not matched to a gene. Germline V gene sequence: CDR1 SEHNR, CDR2 FQNEAQ (reference sequence). CDR3 length: 14 amino acids. The CDR3 nucleotides read TGTGCCAGCAGCTCGGGACAGGTCAATGAAAAACTGTTTTTT. This gives the protein CASSSGQVNEKLFF.

The gene calls are TRBV5-1 and TRBJ2-5; D uncertain. This CDR3 has 15 residues. V was trimmed by 4 bases and J by 7 bases, leaving 20 bases between them. Germline V gene lookup returns CDR1 SGHRS and CDR2 YFSETQ. CDR3 loop: CASSPGFTGIGTQYF. In DNA, the CDR3 is TGCGCCAGCAGCCCGGGCTTCACCGGAATAGGGACCCAGTACTTC.

The chain carries TRBV3-1 and TRBJ1-6; D uncertain. The CDR3 is 13 amino acids. Trimming stripped 0 bases from V and 10 bases from J, with 7 bases between. Germline-derived CDR1 and CDR2 are LGHDT and YNNKEL (reference sequence). This CDR3 reads CASSQDFGSPLHF. CDR3 bases: TGTGCCAGCAGCCAAGATTTTGGGTCACCCCTCCACTTT.

This clonotype was seen a handful of times. The chain links TRBV19 to TRBJ2-1; the D gene is possibly TRBD1 (7 bases). With 4 bases removed from V and 0 bases from J, the gap between germline ends came to 28 bases. The length of the CDR3 is 21 residues. Germline V gene data show CDR1 as LNHDA and CDR2 as SQIVND (reference sequence). CDR3 sequence reads: CASSRPGGRGAEYSSYNEQFF. The DNA for the CDR3 is TGTGCCAGTAGTAGGCCAGGGGGGCGAGGGGCGGAATATAGCTCCTACAATGAGCAGTTCTTC.

This clonotype was recorded a few times. The gene calls are TRBV20-1 and TRBJ2-1, with 8 bases that match TRBD1. Germline lookup yields CDR1 DFQATT and CDR2 SNEGSKA (reference sequence). Trimming removed 5 bases from V and 3 bases from J; junction bases left unmatched: 9. CDR3 length equals 15 residues. CDR3 sequence reads: CSAQAVDRVYNEQFF. DNA for the CDR3: TGCAGTGCTCAAGCCGTGGACAGGGTCTACAATGAGCAGTTCTTC.

By sample share, this clonotype is medium-sized. The rearrangement links TRBV27 to TRBJ2-1, with 7 positions matching TRBD2. The CDR3 is 19 residues long. Unmatched junction bases numbered 22, after V lost 7 bases and J lost 4 bases. Germline V gives CDR1 MNHEY, CDR2 SMNVEV (reference sequence). For the CDR3, the DNA is TGTGCCAGCACCCCGTCGTGGCTAGCGGCCACCACGGGATACAATGAGCAGTTCTTC. This sequence encodes CASTPSWLAATTGYNEQFF.

This clonotype is medium-sized. A read error may account for a junction end that differs from germline. The chain recombines TRBV7-8 with TRBJ2-7; 7 nucleotides agree with TRBD2. Germline assignment: CDR1 SGHVS and CDR2 FQNEAQ. The CDR3 extends over 14 amino acids. CDR3 nucleotides: TGTGCCAGCAGCCTAGCGGCTCTCGTTACCGAGCAGTACTTC. Its translation: CASSLAALVTEQYF.

A note on this clonotype: The junction departs from germline at one end; a sequencing error may be responsible. The chain is built from TRBV12-3 or TRBV12-4 and TRBJ2-5, with TRBD2 matching over 7 bases. The CDR3 has 14 residues. The CDR3 spells CAGSYVREVGTQYF. In nucleotides, the CDR3 is TGTGCCGGCAGTTACGTTCGGGAGGTGGGGACCCAGTACTTT.

By frequency in the sample, this clonotype is medium-sized. The chain combines TRBV6-1 with TRBJ2-7; D is unresolved. Germline loops: CDR1 MNHNS, CDR2 SASEGT. The CDR3 is 13 amino acids. Trimming removed 3 bases at V and 0 bases at J, with 6 bases between. For the CDR3, the DNA is TGTGCCAGCAGTGACCAAAGCTCCTACGAGCAGTACTTC. Translation gives CASSDQSSYEQYF.

In its sample, this clonotype ranks as medium-sized. The chain combines TRBV2 with TRBJ2-6; 11 nucleotides agree with TRBD1. Trimming took 3 bases from V and 0 from J; bases not matched to a gene: 4. The CDR3 is made up of 18 amino acids. Germline values: CDR1 SNHLY, CDR2 FYNNEI. In DNA form, the CDR3 reads TGTGCCAGCAGTGACCCGGACAGGGGGCCCTCTGGGGCCAACGTCCTGACTTTC. It yields the protein CASSDPDRGPSGANVLTF.

The rearrangement links TRBV5-1 to TRBJ2-3; possibly TRBD2 for D (5 bases). The germline CDR1 and CDR2 sequences are SGHRS and YFSETQ. V was clipped by 3 bases and J by 6 bases, with 20 bases between them. CDR3 length equals 16 residues. The CDR3 sequence: CASSSRSGRTSDTQYF. The CDR3 DNA sequence: TGCGCCAGCAGCTCGCGTAGTGGGAGAACATCCGATACGCAGTATTTT.

CDR3 nucleotide sequence: TGTGCCAGTAGTATAGGAACTAGCGGAATCTACGAGCAGTACTTC. Protein: CASSIGTSGIYEQYF. The rearrangement joins TRBV19 to TRBJ2-7; 8 bases align to TRBD2. The germline V gene has CDR1 LNHDA and CDR2 SQIVND (reference sequence). J gave up 3 bases and V 1 base, and 5 bases lay outside the gene matches. The length of the CDR3 is 15 residues.

As DNA, the CDR3 is TGTGCCAGTAGTATAGCGGTCCGAAACTATGGCTACACCTTC. It translates to CASSIAVRNYGYTF. The chain employs TRBV19 and TRBJ1-2, with D unresolved. V was cut by 1 base and J by 2 bases, with 8 bases left in between. This CDR3 comprises 14 residues. The V gene's germline CDR1 is LNHDA and CDR2 SQIVND (reference sequence).

This clonotype has ten or more counts. V is TRBV2 and J is TRBJ2-7; D is unclear. Deletions cut 3 bases from V and 3 bases from J, with 6 bases between. CDR3 size: 12 residues. Germline CDR1 is SNHLY and CDR2 is FYNNEI. CDR3 loop: CASSDRFYEQYF. The DNA for the CDR3 is TGTGCCAGCAGTGACAGGTTCTACGAGCAGTACTTC. Supplemented by reference TRBV2 and TRBJ2-7, the full variable domain reads EPEVTQTPSHQVTQMGQEVILRCVPISNHLYFYWYRQILGQKVEFLVSFYNNEISEKSEIFDDQFSVERPDGSNFTLKIRSTKLEDSAMYFCASSDRFYEQYFGPGTRLTVT.

This clonotype has just a few counts. The chain employs TRBV7-9 and TRBJ2-7, with TRBD1 identical over 9 bases. Germline CDR1 and CDR2: SEHNR and FQNEAQ (reference sequence). V dropped 2 bases and J dropped 1; count of bases not matched to a gene: 6. The CDR3 contains 16 residues. The CDR3 nucleotides read TGTGCCAGCAGCTTAATTCTGACAGGGGGGTCCTACGAGCAGTACTTC. Amino acid sequence: CASSLILTGGSYEQYF.

This clonotype is categorized as medium-sized (0.01 to 0.1%). This CDR3 reads CASRFRGSAGANVLTF. The CDR3 DNA sequence: TGTGCCAGCAGATTCAGGGGCTCAGCTGGGGCCAACGTCCTGACTTTC. The chain employs TRBV28 and TRBJ2-6; maybe TRBD1 (6 bases). Germline assignment: CDR1 MDHEN and CDR2 SYDVKM. This CDR3 contains 16 residues. Trimming cost V 6 bases and J 2 bases, with 14 bases left between them.